Following are 31 T cell receptor beta chains from one sample sequenced in a study of cytomegalovirus exposure and HLA in healthy donors. Both 60 Vbeta primers and 13 Jbeta primers went into the PCR. Clones were sequenced by immunoSEQ multiplex PCR, and TCRdb holds only the in-frame ones, with some missing. Among about 120,000 clones listed, roughly 80% were seen once. Specimen: PBMCs. The receptors stem from a woman aged 40 to 50 in good health and CMV-seropositive.

The chain is built from TRBV10-2 and TRBJ2-3, with 10 bases identical to TRBD2. The CDR3 extends over 16 amino acids. The germline gives CDR1 WSHSY, CDR2 SAAADI. The trim removed 4 bases at V and 2 bases at J, leaving 6 bases unmatched. The CDR3, as DNA: TGCGCCAGCAGTGGGCTAGCGGGAGCAAACACAGATACGCAGTATTTT. It codes for CASSGLAGANTDTQYF.

This clone was seen just once. This sequence joins TRBV11-2 and TRBJ1-6, with 7 bases fitting TRBD1. V dropped 7 bases and J dropped 6; count of bases not matched to a gene: 15. Per germline, CDR1 SGHAT and CDR2 FQNNGV. This CDR3 is built from 17 residues. CDR3 region: CASTRGGQGVSNSPLHF. For the CDR3, the DNA is TGTGCCAGCACTCGCGGGGGGCAGGGGGTATCTAATTCACCCCTCCACTTT.

This clone was counted between two and nine times. V and J are TRBV6-5 and TRBJ1-1; the match to TRBD1 covers 7 bases. CDR1 and CDR2 from the germline V gene are MNHEY and SVGAGI. The CDR3 totals 14 residues. With 6 bases clipped from V and 1 base from J, the junction kept 5 bases outside the gene matches. CDR3 sequence: CASSHGTANTEAFF. For the CDR3, the DNA is TGTGCCAGCAGCCACGGGACAGCGAACACTGAAGCTTTCTTT.

The CDR3 here is CASSLPGSAAYGYTF. For the CDR3, the DNA is TGCGCCAGCAGCCTCCCGGGATCGGCCGCCTATGGCTACACCTTC. The V gene is TRBV4-1, the J gene TRBJ1-2; no definite D call. V lost 4 bases to trimming and J lost 4 bases, with 16 bases between them. The V gene's germline CDR1 is MGHRA and CDR2 YSYEKL. The CDR3 is made up of 15 amino acids.

The CDR3 loop is CASWRREADTQYF. The DNA of the CDR3 is TGTGCCAGCTGGCGGCGGGAGGCTGATACGCAGTATTTT. The rearrangement links TRBV2 to TRBJ2-3; TRBD2 agrees at 8 bases. This CDR3 is 13 amino acids long. Germline CDR1 SNHLY, CDR2 FYNNEI. With V trimmed by 8 bases and J by 6 bases, 7 bases remained unmatched.

The rearrangement joins TRBV29-1 to TRBJ1-2; D gene ambiguous. Between the trimmed V and J ends, which lost 0 bases and 8 bases, there was a span of 10 bases. The CDR3 length is 12 residues. Germline lookup yields CDR1 SQVTM and CDR2 ANQGSEA. CDR3 in DNA: TGCAGCGTTGAAGATCGGGTCAACGGCTACACCTTC. Protein product: CSVEDRVNGYTF.

This clone was recorded only once. This chain joins TRBV4-1 and TRBJ1-2; 7 bases match TRBD1. Germline assignment: CDR1 MGHRA and CDR2 YSYEKL. V trimming: 2 bases; J trimming: 4 bases; junction bases outside the gene matches: 4. The length of the CDR3 is 14 residues. CDR3 sequence (DNA): TGCGCCAGCAGCCAAACAGGGGTGGCCTATGGCTACACCTTC. It translates to CASSQTGVAYGYTF.

V usage is TRBV5-6 and J usage is TRBJ2-2, with TRBD2 matching over 9 bases. With V trimmed by 1 base and J by 1 base, 5 bases remained unmatched. This CDR3 is built from 17 residues. CDR1 and CDR2 (germline): SGHDT, YYEEEE. The CDR3 DNA reads as TGTGCCAGCAGCTTGAGGCTAGCGGGAATGAACACCGGGGAGCTGTTTTTT. As protein: CASSLRLAGMNTGELFF.

The CDR3 loop reads CSALSTDTQYF. The CDR3, as DNA: TGCAGTGCTCTAAGCACAGATACGCAGTATTTT. The rearrangement links TRBV20-1 to TRBJ2-3; D unclear. Germline V gene lookup returns CDR1 DFQATT and CDR2 SNEGSKA (reference sequence). V lost 5 bases and J 0 bases, leaving 3 bases between the germline ends. The CDR3 sequence is 11 residues long.

This sequence joins TRBV5-1 and TRBJ2-3; 9 bases are a match to TRBD2. The germline CDR1 and CDR2 sequences are SGHRS and YFSETQ. The trim removed 5 bases at V and 2 bases at J, leaving 6 bases unmatched. The CDR3 runs 15 residues. DNA for the CDR3: TGCGCCAGCAGACTAGCGGGTTCGCTCACAGATACGCAGTATTTT. Its protein product is CASRLAGSLTDTQYF.

The V call is TRBV30, the J call TRBJ2-6, with 8 positions matching TRBD1. J gave up 4 bases and V 3 bases, and 11 bases lay outside the gene matches. Germline-derived CDR1 and CDR2 are GTSNPN and SVGIG (reference sequence). This CDR3 has 17 residues. The CDR3 spells CAWRRGDRTLGANVLTF. As DNA, the CDR3 is TGTGCCTGGAGGAGGGGGGACAGGACTCTGGGGGCCAACGTCCTGACTTTC.

The chain uses TRBV11-2 and TRBJ2-7, with D unclear. Germline CDR1 is SGHAT and CDR2 is FQNNGV. V was pared by 2 bases and J by 7 bases, with 6 bases between. This CDR3 is 11 amino acids long. CDR3 bases: TGTGCCAGCAGCTTAACCCGGGAGCAGTACTTC. Translation gives CASSLTREQYF.

This clone is a singleton in its sample. The chain employs TRBV10-3 and TRBJ1-3; 8 nucleotides match TRBD1. Germline V gene lookup returns CDR1 ENHRY and CDR2 SYGVKD. The V gene end was trimmed by 4 bases and the J gene end by 0 bases; junction bases not matched to a gene: 5. This CDR3 spans 16 amino acids. CDR3 in amino acids: CAISGGQASSGNTIYF. The CDR3 DNA is TGTGCCATCAGTGGGGGACAGGCGAGCTCTGGAAACACCATATATTTT.

About this clone: Other DNA sequences of this sample code for an identical CDR3. The chain couples TRBV2 to TRBJ1-2, with 9 bases identical to TRBD1. The V gene end was trimmed by 1 base and the J gene end by 5 bases; junction bases not matched to a gene: 2. Per germline, CDR1 SNHLY and CDR2 FYNNEI. The CDR3 runs 14 residues. DNA for the CDR3: TGTGCCAGCAGTGAAGACAGGGGGCTTTATGGCTACACCTTC. Protein sequence: CASSEDRGLYGYTF.

This chain joins TRBV5-1 and TRBJ2-7; a weak D match, TRBD2 (5 bases). Germline CDR1 reads SGHRS; CDR2 reads YFSETQ. The ends were cut back, 3 bases at V and 0 bases at J, with 10 bases in the middle. The CDR3 contains 14 residues. CDR3 sequence reads: CASSSARDSYEQYF. CDR3 bases: TGCGCCAGCAGCTCCGCGAGGGACTCCTACGAGCAGTACTTC. The full variable domain, rest sourced from reference TRBV5-1 and TRBJ2-7, is KAGVTQTPRYLIKTRGQQVTLSCSPISGHRSVSWYQQTPGQGLQFLFEYFSETQRNKGNFPGRFSGRQFSNSRSEMNVSTLELGDSALYLCASSSARDSYEQYFGPGTRLTVT.

The chain recombines TRBV6-5 with TRBJ2-2; D unresolved. With 5 bases removed from V and 4 bases from J, the gap between germline ends came to 11 bases. CDR3 length equals 14 residues. Germline CDR1 and CDR2: MNHEY and SVGAGI. In nucleotides, the CDR3 is TGTGCCAGCAGTCCTACTCTATTCACCGGGGAGCTGTTTTTT. Translation gives CASSPTLFTGELFF.

The J gene is TRBJ1-2, the V gene TRBV6-5, with 9 bases lining up with TRBD1. The CDR3 spans 15 residues. CDR1 MNHEY and CDR2 SVGAGI come from the germline V gene. The V gene end was trimmed by 6 bases and the J gene end by 3 bases; junction bases not matched to a gene: 8. CDR3 coding DNA: TGTGCCAGCAGCCCGGGACAGGGAACGGACTATGGCTACACCTTC. Amino acid sequence: CASSPGQGTDYGYTF.

The chain links TRBV7-6 to TRBJ2-3; 8 bases agree with TRBD2. CDR1 is SGHVS, CDR2 FNYEAQ, per germline. This CDR3 is built from 12 residues. The J segment lost 9 bases and the V segment lost 4 bases, leaving 3 bases of the junction unmatched. CDR3 coding DNA: TGTGCCAGCAGCTCAAGGACTAGCACGCAGTATTTT. It codes for CASSSRTSTQYF.

The J gene is TRBJ1-1, the V gene TRBV9; D ambiguous. Germline lookup yields CDR1 SGDLS and CDR2 YYNGEE. The V and J ends lost 1 base and 0 bases respectively, with 4 bases between them. The CDR3 contains 13 residues. CDR3 sequence reads: CASSVQVNTEAFF. CDR3 DNA: TGTGCCAGCAGCGTACAGGTGAACACTGAAGCTTTCTTT.

This chain uses TRBV19 with TRBJ1-1, with no clear D. The V and J ends lost 5 bases and 0 bases respectively, with 10 bases between them. The germline CDR1 and CDR2 sequences are LNHDA and SQIVND (reference sequence). CDR3 length equals 14 residues. The CDR3 here is CASSLPGLNTEAFF. Here the CDR3 DNA reads TGTGCCAGTAGTTTACCTGGGCTGAACACTGAAGCTTTCTTT.

The chain has TRBV25-1 and TRBJ2-1; 11 nucleotides line up with TRBD2. The germline CDR1 and CDR2 sequences are MGHDK and SYGVNS. This CDR3 has 16 amino acids. V was clipped by 1 base and J by 6 bases; unmatched bases: 5. The CDR3 reads CASSESRLAGPNEQFF. The CDR3 coding sequence is TGTGCCAGCAGTGAATCTAGACTAGCGGGACCCAATGAGCAGTTCTTC.

This sequence joins TRBV4-1 and TRBJ2-7, with TRBD1 matching 7 bases. V was clipped by 4 bases and J by 6 bases; unmatched bases: 15. CDR3 length: 16 residues. Per the germline V gene, CDR1 is MGHRA and CDR2 is YSYEKL. CDR3 nucleotides: TGCGCCAGCAGCCCTATGAGGGGGCAGACAACTCGCGAGCAGTACTTC. Translation gives CASSPMRGQTTREQYF.

The V and J genes are TRBV29-1 and TRBJ1-1; D perhaps matches TRBD1 (5 bases). CDR3 length equals 15 residues. V dropped 0 bases and J dropped 0 bases, with 11 bases sitting between them. Looked up from germline, CDR1 is SQVTM and CDR2 is ANQGSEA. CDR3 sequence (DNA): TGCAGCGTTGAAGAGAACAGGAGCCTGAACACTGAAGCTTTCTTT. It codes for CSVEENRSLNTEAFF.

The gene calls are TRBV30 and TRBJ1-6; D is uncertain. CDR1 and CDR2 (germline): GTSNPN, SVGIG (reference sequence). The V and J ends lost 7 bases and 6 bases respectively, with 13 bases between them. The CDR3 sequence is 13 residues long. The CDR3 nucleotides read TGTGCCTCCGACTCTAAGGCTAATTCACCCCTCCACTTT. Amino acid sequence: CASDSKANSPLHF. The entire variable domain, with the rest obtained from reference TRBV30 and TRBJ1-6, is as follows: SQTIHQWPATLVQPVGSPLSLECTVEGTSNPNLYWYRQAAGRGLQLLFYSVGIGQISSEVPQNLSASRPQDRQFILSSKKLLLSDSGFYLCASDSKANSPLHFGNGTRLTVT.

V and J are TRBV7-2 and TRBJ1-3; D is unresolved. This CDR3 has 12 residues. Germline CDR1 and CDR2: SGHTA and FQGNSA. V lost 3 bases, J lost 2 bases, and 2 bases lay in between. In DNA, the CDR3 is TGTGCCAGCAGCTTTACTGGAAACACCATATATTTT. Its protein product is CASSFTGNTIYF.

V usage is TRBV6-5 and J usage is TRBJ2-1, with 8 bases that match TRBD2. There are 13 residues in the CDR3. The germline V gene has CDR1 MNHEY and CDR2 SVGAGI. Trimming removed 6 bases from V and 6 bases from J; junction bases left unmatched: 4. The CDR3 DNA follows: TGTGCCAGCAGGTCGCGGGGGGTCAATGAGCAGTTCTTC. Amino acids: CASRSRGVNEQFF.

V and J are TRBV4-1 and TRBJ1-4; 11 bases map to TRBD1. Looked up from germline, CDR1 is MGHRA and CDR2 is YSYEKL. This CDR3 region has 15 residues. Trimming at V came to 5 bases and at J to 6 bases, leaving 5 bases not matched to a gene. CDR3 coding DNA: TGCGCCAGCAGCGAACGGGGACAGGGGGATGAAAAACTGTTTTTT. It translates to CASSERGQGDEKLFF.

The rearrangement uses TRBV9 and TRBJ1-1; the match to TRBD1 covers 8 bases. The CDR3 length is 15 residues. Germline CDR1 and CDR2: SGDLS and YYNGEE. Trimming cost V 4 bases and J 4 bases; bases outside gene matches: 9. CDR3 in amino acids: CASSPHSGGITEAFF. The CDR3, as DNA: TGTGCCAGCAGCCCCCACTCAGGGGGCATCACTGAAGCTTTCTTT.

In its sample, this clone was seen once. The rearrangement links TRBV5-1 to TRBJ2-2; the D is unclear. The germline V gene has CDR1 SGHRS and CDR2 YFSETQ. There are 15 residues in the CDR3. The V end lost 2 bases, the J end lost 3 bases, and 11 bases lay between the germline ends. This CDR3 is CASSFEQSYTGELFF. CDR3 nucleotide sequence: TGCGCCAGCAGCTTCGAACAGTCTTACACCGGGGAGCTGTTTTTT.

The V and J genes are TRBV19 and TRBJ2-2; TRBD2 agrees at 9 bases. Unmatched junction bases numbered 8, after V lost 5 bases and J lost 7 bases. Germline V gene data show CDR1 as LNHDA and CDR2 as SQIVND (reference sequence). This CDR3 spans 15 amino acids. In DNA, the CDR3 is TGTGCCAGTAGTTCGGGTCTAGCGGGAAACGGGGAGCTGTTTTTT. It translates to CASSSGLAGNGELFF.

The chain has TRBV15 and TRBJ1-4, with a possible D match to TRBD1 (6 bases). Trimming stripped 0 bases from V and 8 bases from J, with 13 bases between. The CDR3 runs to 15 residues. CDR1 LNHNV and CDR2 YYDKDF come from the germline V gene (reference sequence). The CDR3 DNA reads TGTGCCACCAGCAGAGATCCCGGGAGGGGGGAAAAACTGTTTTTT. This gives the protein CATSRDPGRGEKLFF.